The T cell receptor (beta chain) described here comes from a study of blood T cell repertoires in COVID-19. Using immunoSEQ multiplex PCR, the repertoire was profiled, and TCRdb retains in-frame clones only, with some absent. The sample lists roughly 300,000 clones; approximately 84% were seen once. The receptor was isolated from a human donor with COVID-19, enrolled during active disease. The donor label of this sample is uncertain. The source material was peripheral blood.

CDR3 amino acids: CASSLGQGNEQYF. The CDR3 DNA sequence: TGTGCCAGCAGTTTAGGACAGGGGAACGAGCAGTACTTC. The rearrangement uses TRBV12-3 or TRBV12-4 and TRBJ2-7; 8 bases line up with TRBD1. The CDR3 covers 13 residues. Trimming took 1 base from V and 5 from J; bases not matched to a gene: 1.